The 24 T cell receptor beta chains given below trace back to one sample, sequenced in a study of cytomegalovirus exposure and HLA in healthy donors. PCR employed 60 Vbeta and 13 Jbeta primers. Sequencing was performed with immunoSEQ multiplex PCR; in TCRdb, only in-frame clones are kept and a portion is missing. The sample consists of fewer than 85,000 clones, 78% of them appearing once. The specimen was PBMCs. The receptors were sampled from a male donor in good health and CMV-seropositive.

This clone was seen a single time. The chain is built from TRBV28 and TRBJ1-2; no firm D call. Deletions cut 5 bases from V and 7 bases from J, with 23 bases between. CDR1 is MDHEN and CDR2 is SYDVKM in the germline V gene. The CDR3 extends over 16 amino acids. CDR3 nucleotide sequence: TGTGCCAGCAGTCCCCTGGTTAAGGAGTGGGGAGTTGGCTACACCTTC. Encoded protein: CASSPLVKEWGVGYTF.

The chain uses TRBV27 and TRBJ2-3, with D perhaps matching TRBD1 (5 bases). The V end lost 3 bases, the J end lost 2 bases, and 9 bases lay between the germline ends. The CDR3 loop spans 14 amino acids. From germline, CDR1 is MNHEY and CDR2 SMNVEV (reference sequence). The CDR3: CASSFTGHTDTQYF. The CDR3 nucleotides read TGTGCCAGCAGTTTTACAGGCCACACAGATACGCAGTATTTT.

V is TRBV5-1 and J is TRBJ1-4; D not certain. Germline CDR1 SGHRS, CDR2 YFSETQ. The CDR3 spans 13 residues. Trimming pared 1 base from V and 6 bases from J, leaving 7 bases between. Here the CDR3 DNA reads TGCGCCAGCAGCTTGACAGTGTATGAAAAACTGTTTTTT. It is translated as CASSLTVYEKLFF.

The chain uses TRBV28 and TRBJ1-4, with D perhaps matching TRBD1 (5 bases). Between the trimmed V and J ends, which lost 3 bases and 4 bases, there was a span of 9 bases. This CDR3 has 14 amino acids. Per germline, CDR1 MDHEN and CDR2 SYDVKM. DNA for the CDR3: TGTGCCAGCAGTTTTGGGGGGATTAATGAAAAACTGTTTTTT. This encodes CASSFGGINEKLFF.

This chain uses TRBV9 with TRBJ2-5; TRBD2 aligns across 7 bases. Trimming at V came to 0 bases and at J to 4 bases, leaving 9 bases not matched to a gene. Germline CDR1 and CDR2: SGDLS and YYNGEE. This CDR3 is built from 16 residues. CDR3 nucleotides: TGTGCCAGCAGCGTAGCTCTTACTAAGCGGGGAGAGACCCAGTACTTC. This sequence encodes CASSVALTKRGETQYF.

J is TRBJ1-5 and V is TRBV6-1, with TRBD1 as a possible D gene (6 bases). V was pared by 3 bases and J by 7 bases, with 7 bases between. This CDR3 is 12 amino acids long. Looked up from germline, CDR1 is MNHNS and CDR2 is SASEGT. The CDR3 DNA reads TGTGCCAGCAGTGAGGACAGACAGCCCCAGCATTTT. Translated, it gives CASSEDRQPQHF.

The rearrangement links TRBV5-1 to TRBJ2-7, with D possibly TRBD1 on 6 matching bases. The CDR3 loop spans 12 amino acids. Trimming removed 4 bases at V and 3 bases at J, with 8 bases between. Germline V gene sequence: CDR1 SGHRS, CDR2 YFSETQ. The CDR3, as DNA: TGCGCCAGCAGCATGACAGGCTACGAGCAGTACTTC. Translating gives CASSMTGYEQYF.

This clone was observed once. The chain recombines TRBV2 with TRBJ1-6; D ambiguous. Germline V lookup: CDR1 SNHLY, CDR2 FYNNEI. V was pared by 7 bases and J by 0 bases, with 10 bases between. The CDR3 is 15 amino acids. The DNA of the CDR3 is TGTGCCAGCAACCGACGGAGCTCCTATAATTCACCCCTCCACTTT. Translation gives CASNRRSSYNSPLHF.

This clone has a handful of counts. This chain uses TRBV7-3 with TRBJ1-4; no clear D gene. Deletions cut 5 bases from V and 11 bases from J, with 12 bases between. The CDR3 extends over 12 amino acids. Per the germline V gene, CDR1 is SGHTA and CDR2 is FQGTGA. CDR3: CASSQDGDKLFF. CDR3 sequence (DNA): TGTGCCAGCAGCCAGGACGGGGATAAACTGTTTTTT.

The chain employs TRBV19 and TRBJ1-2; D not certain. Trimming pared 5 bases from V and 8 bases from J, leaving 12 bases between. Germline CDR1 reads LNHDA; CDR2 reads SQIVND (reference sequence). The CDR3 is 12 residues long. The CDR3 loop is CASSLSPGGYTF. For the CDR3, the DNA is TGTGCCAGTAGTTTGTCTCCGGGAGGCTACACCTTC.

This rearrangement joins TRBV19 to TRBJ1-1; D remains ambiguous. Trimming shortened V by 2 bases and J by 0 bases, and 10 bases separated the two germline ends. Per germline, CDR1 LNHDA and CDR2 SQIVND (reference sequence). The CDR3 length is 15 residues. The CDR3 reads CASSIMFTVNTEAFF. CDR3 in DNA: TGTGCCAGTAGTATAATGTTTACTGTGAACACTGAAGCTTTCTTT.

The chain couples TRBV5-4 to TRBJ2-7; weak D call: TRBD1 (5 bases). Germline V gene data show CDR1 as SGHNT and CDR2 as YYREEE (reference sequence). V lost 5 bases and J lost 5, with 14 bases in between. There are 13 residues in the CDR3. This chain's CDR3 is CASRSQGGDEQYF. CDR3 DNA sequence: TGTGCCAGCAGGTCCCAGGGTGGCGACGAGCAGTACTTC.

The rearrangement uses TRBV6-6 and TRBJ2-1; D is possibly TRBD2 (6 bases). Germline CDR1 MNHNY, CDR2 SVGAGI (reference sequence). The ends were cut back, 6 bases at V and 0 bases at J, with 12 bases in the middle. CDR3 size: 15 residues. This CDR3 is CASSVSGSSYNEQFF. The CDR3 nucleotides read TGTGCCAGCAGCGTTAGCGGAAGCTCCTACAATGAGCAGTTCTTC.

The V gene is TRBV11-2, the J gene TRBJ1-2, with TRBD1 identical over 7 bases. The CDR3 sequence is 16 residues long. J gave up 4 bases and V 5 bases, and 13 bases lay outside the gene matches. Germline CDR1 SGHAT, CDR2 FQNNGV. CDR3 sequence (DNA): TGTGCCAGCAGCATGGGACAGCTGCTTTCTCTCTATGGCTACACCTTC. Residues: CASSMGQLLSLYGYTF.

The chain links TRBV28 to TRBJ2-3; 7 nucleotides agree with TRBD1. V lost 7 bases to trimming and J lost 1 base; unmatched junction nucleotides: 2. The CDR3 is 13 amino acids. Germline-derived CDR1 and CDR2 are MDHEN and SYDVKM. The CDR3, as DNA: TGTGCCAGCAATGGACAGGGCACAGATACGCAGTATTTT. It specifies CASNGQGTDTQYF.

V gene TRBV27 combines with J gene TRBJ2-5; TRBD1 agrees at 9 bases. The end of the DNA aligns better with TRBJ2-7, so the J call may be wrong. Germline V lookup: CDR1 MNHEY, CDR2 SMNVEV (reference sequence). The CDR3 length is 17 residues. The DNA for the CDR3 is TGTGCCAGCAGTCGCATCCCCGGGACAGGGAGCTCCTACGAGCAGTACTTC. Its protein product is CASSRIPGTGSSYEQYF.

The V and J genes are TRBV29-1 and TRBJ2-5; 7 nucleotides line up with TRBD1. The DNA end is a closer match to TRBJ2-7, so the J assignment may be wrong. Germline V CDR1 and CDR2: SQVTM, ANQGSEA. CDR3 length: 14 amino acids. This CDR3 reads CSVGRTGSSYEQYF. The CDR3 region has the DNA TGCAGCGTTGGCAGGACAGGAAGCTCCTACGAGCAGTACTTC.

This chain joins TRBV2 and TRBJ2-1; TRBD2 matches 10 bases. Germline V gene lookup returns CDR1 SNHLY and CDR2 FYNNEI. The trim removed 6 bases at V and 4 bases at J, leaving 6 bases unmatched. The CDR3 is 15 residues long. The CDR3 loop reads CASSVTSGAYNEQFF. The CDR3 DNA follows: TGTGCCAGCAGCGTCACTAGCGGGGCTTACAATGAGCAGTTCTTC. Drawing the rest from reference TRBV2 and TRBJ2-1, the complete variable domain is EPEVTQTPSHQVTQMGQEVILRCVPISNHLYFYWYRQILGQKVEFLVSFYNNEISEKSEIFDDQFSVERPDGSNFTLKIRSTKLEDSAMYFCASSVTSGAYNEQFFGPGTRLTVL.

The gene calls are TRBV6-7 and TRBJ1-1, with D possibly TRBD1 on 6 matching bases. TRBV6-7 is marked as an open reading frame, function uncertain. This CDR3 is 14 amino acids long. Trimming shortened V by 7 bases and J by 4 bases, and 16 bases separated the two germline ends. CDR3 in DNA: TGTGCCAGCATCCCGGTTGGCAGGGGCACTGAAGCTTTCTTT. Amino acid sequence: CASIPVGRGTEAFF.

The CDR3 DNA sequence: TGTGCCTGGAGTGAGCTCTCTGGGGCCAACGTCCTGACTTTC. This translates into CAWSELSGANVLTF. J is TRBJ2-6 and V is TRBV30; no definite D call. CDR1 is GTSNPN, CDR2 SVGIG, per germline (reference sequence). The V end was cut by 1 base, the J end by 0 bases, with 4 bases between. The CDR3 is 14 residues long.

The V gene is TRBV18, the J gene TRBJ2-1; 9 positions agree with TRBD2. Germline CDR1 reads KGHSH; CDR2 reads LQKENI. With 4 bases clipped from V and 6 bases from J, the junction kept 16 bases outside the gene matches. This CDR3 is 18 amino acids long. The CDR3 loop reads CASSQNSGSYYLGNEQFF. CDR3 DNA sequence: TGTGCCAGCTCACAAAATAGCGGGAGTTATTATTTGGGCAATGAGCAGTTCTTC.

This clone was seen a handful of times. The chain employs TRBV4-1 and TRBJ1-4; TRBD1 might be the D (6 bases). The CDR3 totals 16 residues. V was cut by 4 bases and J by 0 bases, with 12 bases left in between. Per the germline V gene, CDR1 is MGHRA and CDR2 is YSYEKL. The CDR3 reads CASSPRGSSTNEKLFF. CDR3 sequence (DNA): TGCGCCAGCAGCCCCAGGGGAAGTTCAACTAATGAAAAACTGTTTTTT.

The chain links TRBV30 to TRBJ2-7; 7 bases align to TRBD1. With 8 bases clipped from V and 1 base from J, the junction kept 8 bases outside the gene matches. The CDR3 sequence is 13 residues long. The germline gives CDR1 GTSNPN, CDR2 SVGIG (reference sequence). For the CDR3, the DNA is TGTGCCCGCAGGGACAGTCTTTCCTACGAGCAGTACTTC. It codes for CARRDSLSYEQYF.

The rearrangement links TRBV5-1 to TRBJ2-1; no reliable D call. Between the trimmed V and J ends, which lost 4 bases and 0 bases, there was a span of 14 bases. CDR3 length: 16 amino acids. CDR1 is SGHRS, CDR2 YFSETQ, per germline. In DNA, the CDR3 is TGCGCCAGCAGCGTTGACTTCTCCTACTCCTACAATGAGCAGTTCTTC. It translates to CASSVDFSYSYNEQFF.